The present TCR beta chain was sequenced within a study of T-cell memory formation after mild COVID-19. Study conclusions and caveats: Pre-infection memory harbored some responding clones, suggesting cross-reactive memory joined. Researchers report contracting CD4+ clones mostly in CM and EM, with CD8+ clones in EMRA.

TCRdb reprocessed the 5' RACE reads with MiXCR, giving one entry per CDR3 protein. The sample lists 250,000 to 350,000 distinct CDR3 sequences; roughly a fifth were seen once. The germline V and J ends were trimmed by 3 bases and 4 bases, with 6 bases remaining between them. The CDR3 length is 11 residues. The germline V gene has CDR1 SQVTM and CDR2 ANQGSEA. This clonotype was found a few times. Its antigen is as yet unknown. Sequencing was carried out using PBMCs or a T cell subset sorted from them (not recorded which). The sequence was collected from a man between 18 and 29 years old who had mild COVID-19 (a few samples of this study predate the infection). Cell type and time point are not known. The rearrangement links TRBV29-1 to TRBJ1-1; no clear D gene. CDR3 region: CSVDSPTEAFF. CDR3 bases: TGCAGCGTTGACTCCCCCACTGAAGCTTTCTTT.